This T cell receptor beta chain emerged from a study of beta chain features in type 1 diabetes. Study-wide findings and caveats: Among patients, naive, central memory and Treg TCRB repertoires appeared more similar than among healthy donors.

TCRB transcripts that were expressed got sequenced, as all of the isolated RNA had been reverse transcribed. The assay was immunoSEQ multiplex PCR, and TCRdb's table has in-frame clones only and misses some. The sample lists 330,000 or so clones; about 14% were seen once. This clone has more than one count but fewer than ten. Its antigen is currently unknown. The CDR3 loop spans 14 amino acids. The V gene lost 3 bases and the J gene lost 5 bases, with 11 bases spanning the gap. Per the germline V gene, CDR1 is MDHEN and CDR2 is SYDVKM. The sequence came from a man aged 25 to 45 in good health. The genes are TRBV28 and TRBJ2-1; D may be TRBD2 (5 bases). Sample: central memory CD4+ T cells from blood. CDR3 in amino acids: CASSFGSSNNEQFF. The CDR3 DNA reads TGTGCCAGCAGTTTTGGGAGCAGCAACAATGAGCAGTTCTTC.